This T cell receptor (beta chain) was identified in a study of blood T cell repertoires in COVID-19. The overall study: Acute-phase and convalescent COVID-19 samples originated in the United States, Italy and Spain. PBMCs, B-cell-depleted T cells, or T cells provided the cDNA or gDNA that made up the material.

As originally analysed: Amplification with reference gene primers provided the estimates of nucleated cell counts. Produced via immunoSEQ multiplex PCR; TCRdb's table is partial and in-frame only. Clone size and the V and J calls come from that table; the DNA yielded D and trimming. Here the sample spans more than 150,000 clones, more than 80% being singletons. This clone was picked up a small number of times. Germline V gene data show CDR1 as SNHLY and CDR2 as FYNNEI. There are 12 residues in the CDR3. V was cut by 5 bases and J by 8 bases, with 12 bases left in between. Specimen: peripheral blood. The rearrangement links TRBV2 to TRBJ1-2; D is perhaps TRBD1 (5 bases). This TCR derives from a human donor in a cohort sampled during active COVID-19. The CDR3 sequence: CASSTTTVGYTF. CDR3 nucleotides: TGTGCCAGCAGTACGACGACAGTCGGCTACACCTTC.